This is a list of T cell receptor beta chains from one sample in a study of beta chain features in type 1 diabetes. Sequencing used immunoSEQ multiplex PCR; TCRdb keeps in-frame clones, though not all of them. Among fewer than 350,000 clones listed, 20% were seen once. Specimen: naive CD4+ T cells from blood. These receptor sequences come from a woman aged 18-29 years in good health. Each CDR3 is given with its conserved first and last residue. D genes are given only for firm matches. Not every row has a clone size; where given, it reads once, few, many or a size class.

d_gene	v_gene	abundance	j_gene	CDR3nt	CDR3aa
TRBD1	TRBV7-9	NA	TRBJ1-2	TGTGCCAGCAGCTCGACCGGGACAGGGGGCTATGGCTACACCTTC	CASSSTGTGGYGYTF
NA	TRBV4-2	NA	TRBJ2-7	TGTGCCAGCAGCCAAGAAGGTACAGGGAGAGAGCAGTACTTC	CASSQEGTGREQYF
TRBD2	TRBV19	NA	TRBJ2-7	TGTGCCAGTACCCATAATGGGAGGGAGGGATCCTACGAGCAGTACTTC	CASTHNGREGSYEQYF
NA	TRBV21-1	NA	TRBJ2-1	TGTGCCAGCAGCGACGGACTGAGCTCCTACAATGAGCAGTTCTTC	CASSDGLSSYNEQFF
TRBD1	TRBV30	NA	TRBJ1-1	TGTGCCTGGAGTGGACAGGGGGCCACTGAAGCTTTCTTT	CAWSGQGATEAFF
TRBD1	TRBV5-1	NA	TRBJ2-1	TGCGCCAGCAGCTTCCTTGGGACAGACAATGAGCAGTTCTTC	CASSFLGTDNEQFF
TRBD1	TRBV7-8	NA	TRBJ1-2	TGTGCCAGCAGCATAGACAGGGCCTATGGCTACACCTTC	CASSIDRAYGYTF
TRBD2	TRBV4-3	NA	TRBJ2-3	TGCGCCAGCAGCTCCACCGATACTAGCGGGAGGCCAGATACGCAGTATTTT	CASSSTDTSGRPDTQYF
NA	TRBV6-5	NA	TRBJ1-2	TGTGCCAGCAGTCGGGGCACCGGGGGCTATGGCTACACCTTC	CASSRGTGGYGYTF
NA	TRBV9	NA	TRBJ2-6	TGTGCCAGCAGCGTAGATGGGCTCCCCTCTGGGGCCAACGTCCTGACTTTC	CASSVDGLPSGANVLTF
NA	TRBV11-2	few	TRBJ2-4	TGTGCCAGCAGCTTCACCCTACTCGGAGCCAAAAACATTCAGTACTTC	CASSFTLLGAKNIQYF
TRBD1	TRBV5-1	few	TRBJ2-1	TGCGCCAGCAGTCGGAATTCACAGGGGGCAAATGAGCAGTTCTTC	CASSRNSQGANEQFF
TRBD2	TRBV30	NA	TRBJ2-7	TGTGCCTTCTCCGGGGGGGGGAGCTCCTACGAGCAGTACTTC	CAFSGGGSSYEQYF
TRBD1	TRBV6-6	few	TRBJ1-2	TGTGCCAGCAGTTACTCGGACAGGGTGGGCTATGGCTACACCTTC	CASSYSDRVGYGYTF
NA	TRBV6-5	few	TRBJ1-5	TGTGCCACCCTCAGGCAGAGGGGCAATCAGCCCCAGCATTTT	CATLRQRGNQPQHF
TRBD1	TRBV13	NA	TRBJ2-3	TGTGCCAGCAGCTTACAAATCGACAGGGGAACAGATACGCAGTATTTT	CASSLQIDRGTDTQYF
TRBD1	TRBV7-2	NA	TRBJ2-2	TGTGCCAGCAGCCCGGGACAGGGTTCCGGCCGGGAGCTGTTTTTT	CASSPGQGSGRELFF
TRBD2	TRBV5-1	NA	TRBJ2-5	TGCGCCAGCAGCTTTGCGGGACTAGCGGAAGAGACCCAGTACTTC	CASSFAGLAEETQYF
TRBD2	TRBV30	few	TRBJ2-1	TGTGCCTCGACCCATACGGGGGGGTTCTACAATGAGCAGTTCTTC	CASTHTGGFYNEQFF
NA	TRBV7-9	NA	TRBJ2-5	TGTGCCAGCAGGAACGGGGTGGTCCAAGAGACCCAGTACTTC	CASRNGVVQETQYF
TRBD2	TRBV5-1	NA	TRBJ2-7	TGCGCCAGCAGCTTGGTTAGCGGGCGAGGCGAGCAGTACTTC	CASSLVSGRGEQYF
NA	TRBV2	few	TRBJ2-6	TGTGCCAGCAAAGAGGCGCCTGGGGCCAACGTCCTGACTTTC	CASKEAPGANVLTF
TRBD1	TRBV9	few	TRBJ2-1	TGTGCCAGCAGCCTCAGGGGGCAGGGGGCTGACGGTGAGCAGTTCTTC	CASSLRGQGADGEQFF
TRBD1	TRBV5-1	NA	TRBJ2-5	TGCGCCAGCAGCAACAGGGGTACCTATACGAAGGGGACCCAGTACTTC	CASSNRGTYTKGTQYF
TRBD2	TRBV5-1	NA	TRBJ2-5	TGCGCCAGCAGCTTGGCGCTAGCGGGGATCCAAGAGACCCAGTACTTC	CASSLALAGIQETQYF
NA	TRBV9	NA	TRBJ1-6	TGTGCCAGCAGCGTAGGGGTGCCGGGAAGTGCGAATTCACCCCTCCACTTT	CASSVGVPGSANSPLHF
NA	TRBV5-1	NA	TRBJ2-1	TGCGCCAGCAGCTTGAACGAAGGGGGCAATGAGCAGTTCTTC	CASSLNEGGNEQFF
NA	TRBV30	NA	TRBJ2-7	TGTGCCTGGAAGTTACAGGGTTACGAGCAGTACTTC	CAWKLQGYEQYF
TRBD1	TRBV29-1	NA	TRBJ1-2	TGCAGCGTTAACAGGGGTGCGAACTATGGCTACACCTTC	CSVNRGANYGYTF
NA	TRBV10-3	NA	TRBJ1-1	TGTGCCATCAGTTCGACACGGAACACTGAAGCTTTCTTT	CAISSTRNTEAFF
TRBD1	TRBV28	few	TRBJ2-3	TGTGCCAGCAGTCCAGGGGGCCGTCGGACAGATACGCAGTATTTT	CASSPGGRRTDTQYF
NA	TRBV6-5	NA	TRBJ2-6	TGTGCCAGCAGTTTGCGTTCTGGGGCCAACGTCCTGACTTTC	CASSLRSGANVLTF
NA	TRBV7-2	few	TRBJ2-5	TGTGCCAGCAGCCTCCGGGGGACTCAGCCACAAGAGACCCAGTACTTC	CASSLRGTQPQETQYF
NA	TRBV5-1	NA	TRBJ2-5	TGCGCCAGCAGCTTGGAGTCAGGGGTCAAGACCCAGTACTTC	CASSLESGVKTQYF
NA	TRBV7-9	few	TRBJ2-2	TGTGCCAGCAGAGGGCTGGCGACAGGGAACACCGGGGAGCTGTTTTTT	CASRGLATGNTGELFF
NA	TRBV7-9	NA	TRBJ2-7	TGTGCCAGCAGCTTAGGGGGTTGGGAGGTAGACGCCTACGAGCAGTACTTC	CASSLGGWEVDAYEQYF
NA	TRBV18	NA	TRBJ1-5	TGTGCCAGCTCACCTAACCGGGGGAACAATCAGCCCCAGCATTTT	CASSPNRGNNQPQHF
TRBD2	TRBV11-3	NA	TRBJ2-5	TGTGCCAGCAGCTTTAGCGGGGAGACCCAGTACTTC	CASSFSGETQYF
NA	TRBV4-3	NA	TRBJ2-1	TGCGCCAGCAGCCAAGATTGGGGGAGGTACTACAATGAGCAGTTCTTC	CASSQDWGRYYNEQFF
TRBD1	TRBV6-5	few	TRBJ2-7	TGTGCCAGCAGCTACGGGTCCGGGACAGGGAGAAGAGAGCAGTACTTC	CASSYGSGTGRREQYF
NA	TRBV13	NA	TRBJ1-1	TGTGCCAGCAGCTTATCGGGGGCTGAAGCTTTCTTT	CASSLSGAEAFF
NA	TRBV29-1	NA	TRBJ2-7	TGCAGCGTTGCCATGGAGGCGAACTACGAGCAGTACTTC	CSVAMEANYEQYF
NA	TRBV5-1	few	TRBJ2-1	TGCGCCAGCAGCTTGATGGCAGGGGTCGATGAGCAGTTCTTC	CASSLMAGVDEQFF
TRBD1	TRBV29-1	few	TRBJ1-2	TGCAGCGTTGCCAATCCTGGGGACAGGCTAGCAAACTATGGCTACACCTTC	CSVANPGDRLANYGYTF
TRBD1	TRBV30	NA	TRBJ1-2	TGTGCCTGGAGGGACAGGGGGGGGTATGGCTACACCTTC	CAWRDRGGYGYTF
NA	TRBV5-1	few	TRBJ1-6	TGCGCCAGCAGCTTGGCCGAAAGGGGTGGTTCACCCCTCCACTTT	CASSLAERGGSPLHF
NA	TRBV7-3	NA	TRBJ1-2	TGTGCCAGCAGCTTAAGAAGGGAGACAGGATCCCCTCATTCCTTC	CASSLRRETGSPHSF
NA	TRBV4-1	few	TRBJ2-5	TGCGCCAGCAGCCAAGATTCGTTGAGGGAGACCCAGTACTTC	CASSQDSLRETQYF
NA	TRBV5-1	few	TRBJ2-6	TGCGCCAGCAGCACCCCCGGGACAAGCTCTGGGGCCAACGTCCTGACTTTC	CASSTPGTSSGANVLTF